This entry is about one T cell receptor (beta chain). How the authors handled the data: Nucleated cell number was recorded as an estimate derived from reference gene primer amplification. TCRdb keeps only in-frame clones here, not all; method: immunoSEQ multiplex PCR. V and J calls and clone size are as listed in that table; D and trimming were resolved from the DNA. Of under 250,000 clones detected, around 86% appear once; the ten largest clones hold around a tenth. The sample originates from a study of blood T cell repertoires in COVID-19. At the level of the study: Whether acute or convalescent, the COVID-19 samples came from the United States, Italy and Spain. Sources were T cells, B-cell-depleted T cells, or PBMCs; the material itself was cDNA or gDNA.

Trimming took 2 bases from V and 4 from J, leaving 18 bases between them. The CDR3 has 17 residues. Germline V CDR1 and CDR2: MNHEY, SVGEGT. During active infection, Seattle patients enrolled and were then monitored through disease. The material sequenced was peripheral blood. The chain joins TRBV6-2 or TRBV6-3 to TRBJ1-5; possible D gene TRBD1, 5 bases. This receptor was identified in a man aged 50 to 60 with COVID-19, enrolled during active disease. The chain's CDR3 is CASSYRKAGYRNQPQHF. CDR3 DNA sequence: TGTGCCAGCAGTTACCGGAAGGCAGGGTATAGGAATCAGCCCCAGCATTTT.